The 9 T cell receptor beta chains below were found in one sample sequenced in a study of blood T cells in healthy people across ages. Alongside a J-beta primer mix, a sample-barcoded 5' primer served in a second PCR lasting about 7 to 12 cycles. From the 5' RACE reads, TCRdb called clonotypes with MiXCR, one entry per CDR3 protein. In the table there are approximately 730,000 distinct CDR3 sequences, about 40% of which are singletons. The sample taken for sequencing was blood. The receptors originated from a woman aged 55 to 70 in good health.

Remarks on this clonotype: At one end the junction does not follow the germline gene, possibly because of a read error. The chain has TRBV12-3 or TRBV12-4 and TRBJ2-7, with TRBD2 matching over 8 bases. The CDR3 extends over 15 amino acids. The CDR3 protein is CANSSGGGSPYEQYF. DNA of the CDR3: TGTGCCAACAGTTCAGGCGGGGGGTCCCCCTACGAGCAGTACTTC.

The sample holds a few counts of this clonotype. The chain couples TRBV5-1 to TRBJ1-6; 11 nucleotides match TRBD1. This CDR3 contains 18 residues. Germline lookup yields CDR1 SGHRS and CDR2 YFSETQ. Trimming removed 2 bases from V and 8 bases from J; junction bases left unmatched: 12. CDR3 sequence (DNA): TGCGCCAGCAGCTTCTTTTCGCCGGGGACAGGGGGGGATTCACCCCTCCACTTT. Translation: CASSFFSPGTGGDSPLHF.

The gene calls are TRBV6-1 and TRBJ1-4; D gene uncertain. V was clipped by 2 bases and J by 3 bases, with 10 bases between them. CDR1 is MNHNS, CDR2 SASEGT, per germline. This CDR3 is 15 amino acids long. CDR3 DNA sequence: TGTGCCAGCAGTGAAATCCGGGGTTCTAATGAAAAACTGTTTTTT. It specifies CASSEIRGSNEKLFF.

This clonotype came up many times. V gene TRBV7-9 combines with J gene TRBJ2-6; no clear D. Germline CDR1 is SEHNR and CDR2 is FQNEAQ (reference sequence). V dropped 1 base and J dropped 0 bases, with 7 bases sitting between them. The CDR3 runs 16 residues. CDR3 sequence reads: CASSLGASSGANVLTF. The DNA of the CDR3 is TGTGCCAGCAGCTTAGGGGCATCCTCTGGGGCCAACGTCCTGACTTTC.

This clonotype has a handful of counts. The genes are TRBV13 and TRBJ1-2; 8 nucleotides align to TRBD1. This CDR3 has 13 amino acids. Trimming at V came to 6 bases and at J to 8 bases, leaving 8 bases not matched to a gene. CDR1 is PRHDT and CDR2 is FYEKMQ in the germline V gene (reference sequence). CDR3 amino acids: CASSRQGAGGYTF. The CDR3, as DNA: TGTGCCAGCAGTAGGCAGGGGGCTGGGGGCTACACCTTC.

The J gene is TRBJ1-1, the V gene TRBV18; D gene unclear. CDR1 and CDR2 (germline): KGHSH, LQKENI. The CDR3 is made up of 15 amino acids. V lost 3 bases and J 3 bases, leaving 14 bases between the germline ends. CDR3 coding DNA: TGTGCCAGCTCACCCCAGACGGGCCAAGACACTGAAGCTTTCTTT. Amino acids: CASSPQTGQDTEAFF.

Details on this clonotype: A single base separates this from a much larger clone, so it may be a read error. The V gene is TRBV5-1, the J gene TRBJ2-3; 9 bases map to TRBD1. From germline, CDR1 is SGHRS and CDR2 YFSETQ. CDR3 length: 17 amino acids. This CDR3 reads CAGSTGQGSGAPDTQYF. The CDR3 DNA is TGCGCCGGCAGCACCGGACAGGGGAGCGGTGCGCCGGATACGCAGTATTTT.

In its sample, this clonotype was seen once. At one boundary the junction diverges from the germline segment, which might be a read error. V gene TRBV28 combines with J gene TRBJ1-2, with a tentative D call TRBD1 (5 bases). Germline-derived CDR1 and CDR2 are MDHEN and SYDVKM. The CDR3 totals 12 residues. CDR3 sequence: CAGSLRGYGYTF. CDR3 DNA sequence: TGTGCCGGCAGTTTAAGGGGATATGGCTACACCTTC.

The V and J genes are TRBV9 and TRBJ1-1; D might be TRBD1 (6 bases). V was shortened by 2 bases and J by 2 bases, with 13 bases between the two germline ends. CDR1 is SGDLS, CDR2 YYNGEE, per germline. The CDR3 sequence is 15 residues long. The CDR3 spells CASSVSPGQNTEAFF. The CDR3 region has the DNA TGTGCCAGCAGCGTTAGCCCGGGACAAAACACTGAAGCTTTCTTT.